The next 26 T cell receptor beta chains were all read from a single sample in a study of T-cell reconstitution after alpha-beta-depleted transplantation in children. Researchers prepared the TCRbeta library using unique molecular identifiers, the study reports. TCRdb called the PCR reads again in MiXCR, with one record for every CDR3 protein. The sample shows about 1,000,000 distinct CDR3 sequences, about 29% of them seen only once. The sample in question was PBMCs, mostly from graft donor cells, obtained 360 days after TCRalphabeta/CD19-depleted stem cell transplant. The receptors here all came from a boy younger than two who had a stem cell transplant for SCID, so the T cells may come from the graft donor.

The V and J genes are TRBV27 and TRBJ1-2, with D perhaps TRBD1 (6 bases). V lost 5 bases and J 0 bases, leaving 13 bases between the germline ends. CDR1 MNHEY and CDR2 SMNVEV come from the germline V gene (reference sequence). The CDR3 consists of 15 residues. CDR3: CASSQTGLSNYGYTF. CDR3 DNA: TGTGCCAGCAGTCAGACAGGCCTATCTAACTATGGCTACACCTTC.

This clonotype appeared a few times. The CDR3 spells CSANVLWDSTYEQYF. In DNA, the CDR3 is TGCAGTGCTAATGTCCTGTGGGACAGTACCTACGAGCAGTACTTC. This sequence joins TRBV20-1 and TRBJ2-7; 7 bases are shared with TRBD1. This CDR3 region has 15 residues. V trimming: 4 bases; J trimming: 2 bases; junction bases outside the gene matches: 11. The germline CDR1 and CDR2 sequences are DFQATT and SNEGSKA (reference sequence).

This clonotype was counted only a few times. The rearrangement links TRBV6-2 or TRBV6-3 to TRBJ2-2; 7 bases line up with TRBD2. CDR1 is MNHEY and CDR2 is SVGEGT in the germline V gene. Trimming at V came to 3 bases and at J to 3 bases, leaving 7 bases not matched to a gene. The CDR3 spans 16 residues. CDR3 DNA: TGTGCCAGCAGTTATACGGGCGGGGGATACACCGGGGAGCTGTTTTTT. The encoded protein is CASSYTGGGYTGELFF.

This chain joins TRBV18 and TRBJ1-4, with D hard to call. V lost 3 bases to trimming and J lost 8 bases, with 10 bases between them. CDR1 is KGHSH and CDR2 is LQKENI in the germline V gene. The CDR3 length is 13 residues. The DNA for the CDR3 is TGTGCCAGCTCACCCGCATCGGGGGAAAAACTGTTTTTT. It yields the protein CASSPASGEKLFF.

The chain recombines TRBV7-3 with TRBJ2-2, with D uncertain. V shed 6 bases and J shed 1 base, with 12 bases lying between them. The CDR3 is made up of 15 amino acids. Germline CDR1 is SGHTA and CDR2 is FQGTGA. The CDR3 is CASRNGRVNTGELFF. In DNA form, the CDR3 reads TGTGCCAGCAGAAATGGACGGGTGAACACCGGGGAGCTGTTTTTT.

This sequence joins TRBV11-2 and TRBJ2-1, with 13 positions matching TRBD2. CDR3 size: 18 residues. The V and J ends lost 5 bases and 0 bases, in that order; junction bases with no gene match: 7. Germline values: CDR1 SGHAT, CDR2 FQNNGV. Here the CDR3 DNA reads TGTGCCAGCAGCCCGACGGGACTAGCGGGGAACTCCTACAATGAGCAGTTCTTC. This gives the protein CASSPTGLAGNSYNEQFF.

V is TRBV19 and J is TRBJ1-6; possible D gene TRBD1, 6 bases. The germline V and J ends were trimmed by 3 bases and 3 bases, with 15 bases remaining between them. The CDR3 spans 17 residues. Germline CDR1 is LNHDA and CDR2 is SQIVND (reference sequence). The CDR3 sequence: CASSILGQRNYNSPLHF. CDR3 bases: TGTGCCAGTAGTATCCTCGGACAGCGAAACTATAATTCACCCCTCCACTTT.

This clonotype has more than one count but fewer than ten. CDR3 region: CASSLAGTEETQYF. The DNA of the CDR3 is TGTGCCAGCAGTTTAGCAGGGACCGAAGAGACCCAGTACTTC. The chain couples TRBV12-3 or TRBV12-4 to TRBJ2-5; either TRBD1 or TRBD2 may fit D (5 bases each). Trimming pared 0 bases from V and 3 bases from J, leaving 8 bases between. The length of the CDR3 is 14 residues.

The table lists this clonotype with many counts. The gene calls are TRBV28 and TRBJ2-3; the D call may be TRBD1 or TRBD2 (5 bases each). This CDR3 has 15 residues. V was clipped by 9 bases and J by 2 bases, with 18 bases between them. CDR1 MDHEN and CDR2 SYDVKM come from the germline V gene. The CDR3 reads CASLVRDGYTDTQYF. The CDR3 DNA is TGTGCCAGTTTAGTCCGGGACGGATACACAGATACGCAGTATTTT.

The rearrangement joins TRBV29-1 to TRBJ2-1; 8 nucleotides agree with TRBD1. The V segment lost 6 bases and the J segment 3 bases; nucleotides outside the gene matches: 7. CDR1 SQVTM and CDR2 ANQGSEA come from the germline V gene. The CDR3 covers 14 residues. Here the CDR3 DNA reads TGCAGCGTGTCAACAGGGGGGCTCTACAATGAGCAGTTCTTC. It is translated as CSVSTGGLYNEQFF.

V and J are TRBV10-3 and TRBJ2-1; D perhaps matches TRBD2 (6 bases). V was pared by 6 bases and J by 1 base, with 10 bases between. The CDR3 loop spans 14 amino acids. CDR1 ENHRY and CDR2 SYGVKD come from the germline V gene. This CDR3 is CAISGTGSYNEQFF. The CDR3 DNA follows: TGTGCCATCAGCGGGACTGGATCCTACAATGAGCAGTTCTTC.

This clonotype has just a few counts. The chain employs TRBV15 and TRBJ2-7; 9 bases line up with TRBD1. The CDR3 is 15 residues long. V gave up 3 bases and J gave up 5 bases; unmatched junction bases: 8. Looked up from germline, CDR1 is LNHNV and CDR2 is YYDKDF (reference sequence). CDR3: CATSRHRDRVDEQYF. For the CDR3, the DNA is TGTGCCACCAGCAGGCACCGGGACAGGGTTGACGAGCAGTACTTC.

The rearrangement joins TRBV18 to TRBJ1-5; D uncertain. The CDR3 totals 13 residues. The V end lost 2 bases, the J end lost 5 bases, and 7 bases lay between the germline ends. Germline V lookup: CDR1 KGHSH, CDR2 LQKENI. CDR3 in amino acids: CASSPANYQPQHF. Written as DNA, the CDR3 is TGTGCCAGCTCACCAGCGAACTATCAGCCCCAGCATTTT.

The CDR3, as DNA: TGTGCCAGCAGTTTGTGGGGAGTGGCCCAGTACTTC. Translating it yields CASSLWGVAQYF. J is TRBJ2-5 and V is TRBV28; D possibly corresponds to TRBD2 (5 bases). Trimming shortened V by 3 bases and J by 9 bases, and 11 bases separated the two germline ends. Per the germline V gene, CDR1 is MDHEN and CDR2 is SYDVKM. This CDR3 spans 12 amino acids.

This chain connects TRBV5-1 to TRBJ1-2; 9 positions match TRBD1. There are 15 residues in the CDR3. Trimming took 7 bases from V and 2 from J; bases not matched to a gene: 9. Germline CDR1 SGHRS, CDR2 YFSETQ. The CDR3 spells CASRGQGTANYGYTF. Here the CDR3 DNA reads TGCGCCAGCCGAGGACAGGGGACAGCGAACTATGGCTACACCTTC.

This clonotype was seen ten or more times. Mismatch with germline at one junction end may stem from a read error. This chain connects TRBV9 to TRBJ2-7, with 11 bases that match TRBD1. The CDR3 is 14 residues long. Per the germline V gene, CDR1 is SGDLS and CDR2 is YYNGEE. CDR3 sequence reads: CASSAGTGGYEQYF. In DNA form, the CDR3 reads TGCGCCAGCAGTGCGGGGACAGGGGGCTACGAGCAGTACTTC.

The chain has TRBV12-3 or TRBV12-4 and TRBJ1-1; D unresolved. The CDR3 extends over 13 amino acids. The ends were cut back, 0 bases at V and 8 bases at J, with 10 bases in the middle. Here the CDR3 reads CASSLALDGEAFF. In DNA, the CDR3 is TGTGCCAGCAGTTTAGCCCTGGACGGAGAAGCTTTCTTT.

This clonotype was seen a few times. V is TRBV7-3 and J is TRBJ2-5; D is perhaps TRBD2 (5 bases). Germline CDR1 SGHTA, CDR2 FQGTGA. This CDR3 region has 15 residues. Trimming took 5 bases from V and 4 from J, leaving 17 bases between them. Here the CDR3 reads CASSLSGYGVETQYF. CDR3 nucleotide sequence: TGTGCCAGCAGCCTATCCGGGTACGGGGTAGAGACCCAGTACTTC.

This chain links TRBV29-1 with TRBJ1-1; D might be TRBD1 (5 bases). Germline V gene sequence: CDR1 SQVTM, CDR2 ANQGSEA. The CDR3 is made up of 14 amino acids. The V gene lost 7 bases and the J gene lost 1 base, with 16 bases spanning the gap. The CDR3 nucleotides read TGCAGCGGTGTCCCGGGACTCTGGAACACTGAAGCTTTCTTT. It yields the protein CSGVPGLWNTEAFF.

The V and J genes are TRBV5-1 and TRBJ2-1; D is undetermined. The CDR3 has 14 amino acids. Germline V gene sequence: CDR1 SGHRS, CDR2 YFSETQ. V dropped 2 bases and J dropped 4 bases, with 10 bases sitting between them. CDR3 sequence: CASSLSGDYNEQFF. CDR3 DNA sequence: TGCGCCAGCAGCTTATCCGGAGATTACAATGAGCAGTTCTTC.

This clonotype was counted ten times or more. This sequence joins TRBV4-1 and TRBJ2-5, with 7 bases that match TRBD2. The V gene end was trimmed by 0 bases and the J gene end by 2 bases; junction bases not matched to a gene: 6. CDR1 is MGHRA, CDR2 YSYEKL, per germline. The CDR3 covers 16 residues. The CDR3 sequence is CASSQDHRGEQETQYF. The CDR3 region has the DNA TGCGCCAGCAGCCAAGATCATCGGGGGGAACAAGAGACCCAGTACTTC.

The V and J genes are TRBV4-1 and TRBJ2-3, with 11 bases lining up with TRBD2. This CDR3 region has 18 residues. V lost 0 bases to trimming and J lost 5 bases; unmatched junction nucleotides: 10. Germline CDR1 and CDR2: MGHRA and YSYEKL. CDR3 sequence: CASSQDPLAGGHRDTQYF. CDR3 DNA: TGCGCCAGCAGCCAAGACCCCTTAGCGGGGGGGCATAGAGATACGCAGTATTTT.

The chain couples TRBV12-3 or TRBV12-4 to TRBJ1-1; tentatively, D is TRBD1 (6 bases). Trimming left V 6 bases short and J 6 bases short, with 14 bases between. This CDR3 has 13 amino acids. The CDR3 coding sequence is TGTGCCAGCAGCCCTAGGGGGTCCCCTGAAGCTTTCTTT. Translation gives CASSPRGSPEAFF.

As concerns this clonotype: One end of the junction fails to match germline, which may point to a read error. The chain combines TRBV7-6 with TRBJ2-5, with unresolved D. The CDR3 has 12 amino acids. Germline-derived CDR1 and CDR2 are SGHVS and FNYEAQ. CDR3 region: CARSSSQETQYF. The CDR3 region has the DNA TGTGCCCGCAGCAGCTCCCAAGAGACCCAGTACTTC.

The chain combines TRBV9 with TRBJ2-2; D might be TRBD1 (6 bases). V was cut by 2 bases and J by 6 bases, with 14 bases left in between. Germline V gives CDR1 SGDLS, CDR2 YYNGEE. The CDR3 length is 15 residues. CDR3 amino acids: CASSVTTGKAGELFF. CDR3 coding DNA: TGTGCCAGCAGCGTTACTACAGGGAAGGCCGGGGAGCTGTTTTTT. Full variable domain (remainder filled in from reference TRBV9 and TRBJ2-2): DSGVTQTPKHLITATGQRVTLRCSPRSGDLSVYWYQQSLDQGLQFLIQYYNGEERAKGNILERFSAQQFPDLHSELNLSSLELGDSALYFCASSVTTGKAGELFFGEGSRLTVL.

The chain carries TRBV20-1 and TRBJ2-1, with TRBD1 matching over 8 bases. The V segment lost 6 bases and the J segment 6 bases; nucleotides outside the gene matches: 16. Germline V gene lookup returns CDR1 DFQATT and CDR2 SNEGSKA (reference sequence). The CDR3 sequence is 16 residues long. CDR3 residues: CSAVQADRGQGNEQFF. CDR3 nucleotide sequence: TGCAGTGCCGTCCAAGCCGACAGGGGCCAGGGCAATGAGCAGTTCTTC.